These 32 T cell receptor beta chains originate from one sample sequenced in a study of siplizumab effects on memory and regulatory T cells (dated by TCRdb to the late 2010s). Preparation of the library involved the immunoSEQ multiplex PCR assay. Entries here come from immuneACCESS through TCRdb and include only in-frame sequences with V and J called. Some clones fail to appear in such tables; in the studies checked, an unresolved V gene covers under half of the shortfall, and the cause of the remainder is unknown. Across this sample there are about 120,000 clones, with just over 90% seen only once. Over 0.15% of the sample comes from the top ten. Sequenced input: non-Treg CD4+ T cells sorted from blood. Reading the label with the study, this specimen's cell subset or site is: FACS-sorted unstimulated CD4+ non-regulatory T cells. Receptor source: a human donor in good health.

This chain joins TRBV2 and TRBJ2-1; TRBD2 agrees at 11 bases. V lost 3 bases, J lost 5 bases, and 6 bases stayed unmatched. CDR3 length: 16 residues. Germline V gene lookup returns CDR1 SNHLY and CDR2 FYNNEI. The CDR3 here is CASSDTSGGGNNEQFF. CDR3 nucleotides: TGTGCCAGCAGTGATACTAGCGGGGGAGGAAACAATGAGCAGTTCTTC.

This sequence joins TRBV7-9 and TRBJ1-1; D not resolved. Trimming pared 5 bases from V and 2 bases from J, leaving 9 bases between. Germline CDR1 SEHNR, CDR2 FQNEAQ (reference sequence). The length of the CDR3 is 13 residues. CDR3 nucleotides: TGTGCCAGCAGCCAAGAACCCAACACTGAAGCTTTCTTT. Translation gives CASSQEPNTEAFF.

This chain uses TRBV28 with TRBJ2-3; D is undetermined. Germline CDR1 MDHEN, CDR2 SYDVKM. This CDR3 is 14 amino acids long. The V end was cut by 5 bases, the J end by 2 bases, with 11 bases between. DNA for the CDR3: TGTGCCAGCAGTCCTGTCAGGATCACAGATACGCAGTATTTT. As protein: CASSPVRITDTQYF. The variable domain in full, completed from reference TRBV28 and TRBJ2-3, reads DVKVTQSSRYLVKRTGEKVFLECVQDMDHENMFWYRQDPGLGLRLIYFSYDVKMKEKGDIPEGYSVSREKKERFSLILESASTNQTSMYLCASSPVRITDTQYFGPGTRLTVL.

The rearrangement uses TRBV2 and TRBJ2-1; no reliable D call. The CDR3 is 11 amino acids. Germline loops: CDR1 SNHLY, CDR2 FYNNEI. V lost 8 bases and J 3 bases, leaving 5 bases between the germline ends. In nucleotides, the CDR3 is TGTGCCAGCGTTTACTACAATGAGCAGTTCTTC. The encoded protein is CASVYYNEQFF.

The CDR3 reads CASSEYIGTGVSNEQFF. CDR3 nucleotides: TGTGCCAGCAGTGAATATATCGGGACAGGGGTGAGCAATGAGCAGTTCTTC. The gene calls are TRBV25-1 and TRBJ2-1, with 10 bases aligning to TRBD1. The J segment lost 6 bases and the V segment lost 0 bases, leaving 8 bases of the junction unmatched. The CDR3 loop spans 17 amino acids. Germline V gene data show CDR1 as MGHDK and CDR2 as SYGVNS. Full variable domain (outside the CDR3, taken from reference TRBV25-1 and TRBJ2-1): EADIYQTPRYLVIGTGKKITLECSQTMGHDKMYWYQQDPGMELHLIHYSYGVNSTEKGDLSSESTVSRIRTEHFPLTLESARPSHTSQYLCASSEYIGTGVSNEQFFGPGTRLTVL.

CDR3 sequence (DNA): TGTGCCAGCAGCGTAGGGCTCTCTGGAAACACCATATATTTT. Translation gives CASSVGLSGNTIYF. The gene calls are TRBV9 and TRBJ1-3, with D unresolved. The V and J ends lost 0 bases and 0 bases respectively, with 4 bases between them. The germline CDR1 and CDR2 sequences are SGDLS and YYNGEE. The CDR3 covers 14 residues.

This rearrangement joins TRBV5-1 to TRBJ2-1; 7 positions match TRBD2. CDR3 length: 15 amino acids. V shed 4 bases and J 0 bases; nucleotides not matched to a gene: 4. Looked up from germline, CDR1 is SGHRS and CDR2 is YFSETQ. The CDR3 DNA reads TGCGCCAGCAGCCTCCTAGCGGCCTCCTACAATGAGCAGTTCTTC. Translation: CASSLLAASYNEQFF.

This clone came up a few times. An end of the junction differs from the germline gene, which may be a read error. The J gene is TRBJ1-6, the V gene TRBV23-1, with 8 positions matching TRBD1. TRBV23-1 is identified as an open reading frame with a role that is uncertain. The CDR3 sequence is 12 residues long. This CDR3 reads CASSQSGDRPYF. The DNA of the CDR3 is TGCGCCAGCAGTCAGTCGGGGGACAGGCCCTACTTT.

The chain is built from TRBV18 and TRBJ1-2; D not certain. The germline V gene encodes CDR1 KGHSH and CDR2 LQKENI. Between the trimmed V and J ends, which lost 2 bases and 2 bases, there was a span of 12 bases. This CDR3 is built from 15 residues. CDR3 coding DNA: TGTGCCAGCTCACCAGAACTGACGCCGAACTATGGCTACACCTTC. Encoded protein: CASSPELTPNYGYTF.

This chain uses TRBV15 with TRBJ2-5; no clear D. The V gene lost 2 bases and the J gene lost 5 bases, with 12 bases spanning the gap. CDR1 is LNHNV and CDR2 is YYDKDF in the germline V gene (reference sequence). The CDR3 sequence is 14 residues long. The CDR3 sequence: CATSRPGVLETQYF. The CDR3 DNA follows: TGTGCCACCAGCAGACCTGGGGTTTTGGAGACCCAGTACTTC.

This rearrangement joins TRBV5-1 to TRBJ1-4; TRBD1 matches at 7 bases. Per the germline V gene, CDR1 is SGHRS and CDR2 is YFSETQ. The J segment lost 7 bases and the V segment lost 0 bases, leaving 3 bases of the junction unmatched. The CDR3 covers 14 residues. CDR3 nucleotide sequence: TGCGCCAGCAGCTTGGGACAGGGCGGTGAAAAACTGTTTTTT. Protein product: CASSLGQGGEKLFF. The entire variable domain, with the rest obtained from reference TRBV5-1 and TRBJ1-4, is as follows: KAGVTQTPRYLIKTRGQQVTLSCSPISGHRSVSWYQQTPGQGLQFLFEYFSETQRNKGNFPGRFSGRQFSNSRSEMNVSTLELGDSALYLCASSLGQGGEKLFFGSGTQLSVL.

This clone was observed a handful of times. The genes are TRBV2 and TRBJ1-6; TRBD1 is a possible D gene (6 bases). The V gene's germline CDR1 is SNHLY and CDR2 FYNNEI. This CDR3 contains 15 residues. V was trimmed by 2 bases and J by 5 bases, leaving 10 bases between them. The DNA of the CDR3 is TGTGCCAGCAGTGAAATAACAGGGCATAATTCACCCCTCCACTTT. This encodes CASSEITGHNSPLHF.

This chain links TRBV6-6 with TRBJ2-7; 8 bases line up with TRBD2. Trimming removed 6 bases from V and 7 bases from J; junction bases left unmatched: 11. Germline assignment: CDR1 MNHNY and CDR2 SVGAGI (reference sequence). CDR3 length: 14 amino acids. This chain's CDR3 is CASSPLAGRREQYF. The CDR3 region has the DNA TGTGCCAGCAGCCCTTTAGCGGGGAGACGGGAGCAGTACTTC.

CDR3 loop: CASSVGGSGGLTDTQYF. The CDR3 DNA is TGTGCCAGCAGCGTAGGGGGTAGCGGGGGCCTCACAGATACGCAGTATTTT. V gene TRBV9 combines with J gene TRBJ2-3; 9 bases fit TRBD2. The J segment lost 2 bases and the V segment lost 0 bases, leaving 7 bases of the junction unmatched. The CDR3 has 17 residues. Germline CDR1 and CDR2: SGDLS and YYNGEE.

The V and J genes are TRBV5-1 and TRBJ1-1; D not resolved. The CDR3 contains 15 residues. The germline V gene encodes CDR1 SGHRS and CDR2 YFSETQ. V was cut by 1 base and J by 7 bases, with 17 bases left in between. The CDR3 DNA reads as TGCGCCAGCAGCTTGAGTACAGAGCCTATTCATGAAGCTTTCTTT. Encoded protein: CASSLSTEPIHEAFF.

This chain connects TRBV11-2 to TRBJ1-1; D is uncertain. This CDR3 is 14 amino acids long. V gave up 1 base and J gave up 3 bases, with 9 bases separating them. Germline V gene lookup returns CDR1 SGHAT and CDR2 FQNNGV. The CDR3, as DNA: TGTGCCAGCAGCTTAGCCGTGTGGGACACTGAAGCTTTCTTT. This gives the protein CASSLAVWDTEAFF.

V usage is TRBV7-3 and J usage is TRBJ2-2, with D hard to call. The CDR3 runs to 14 residues. V lost 1 base and J 1 base, leaving 4 bases between the germline ends. Per the germline V gene, CDR1 is SGHTA and CDR2 is FQGTGA. Written as DNA, the CDR3 is TGTGCCAGCAGCTTAAGCCGGAACACCGGGGAGCTGTTTTTT. Translated: CASSLSRNTGELFF.

The chain links TRBV15 to TRBJ1-4; no reliable D call. The germline gives CDR1 LNHNV, CDR2 YYDKDF (reference sequence). Trimming took 9 bases from V and 7 from J, leaving 12 bases between them. The CDR3 extends over 12 amino acids. The CDR3, as DNA: TGTGCCACGGCCGATAGGCCTGAAAAACTGTTTTTT. Protein sequence: CATADRPEKLFF.

CDR3 DNA sequence: TGTGCCAGCAGCCAAGTAGGGGGCTTGAACACTGAAGCTTTCTTT. Protein sequence: CASSQVGGLNTEAFF. V usage is TRBV4-2 and J usage is TRBJ1-1, with 7 bases aligning to TRBD1. Germline assignment: CDR1 LGHNA and CDR2 YNFKEQ. This CDR3 contains 15 residues. Trimming at V came to 1 base and at J to 0 bases, leaving 2 bases not matched to a gene.

This rearrangement joins TRBV20-1 to TRBJ1-1, with unresolved D. This CDR3 spans 11 amino acids. Germline loops: CDR1 DFQATT, CDR2 SNEGSKA (reference sequence). The germline V and J ends were trimmed by 6 bases and 4 bases, with 9 bases remaining between them. The CDR3, as DNA: TGCAGTGCGTGGCCGTCCACTGAAGCTTTCTTT. It translates to CSAWPSTEAFF.

The chain is built from TRBV14 and TRBJ1-2; tentative D call: TRBD1 (6 bases). CDR1 and CDR2 (germline): SGHDN, FVKESK. The length of the CDR3 is 15 residues. Trimming took 4 bases from V and 5 from J, leaving 17 bases between them. The CDR3 spells CASSLAGATPYGYTF. CDR3 DNA sequence: TGTGCCAGCAGCCTTGCAGGGGCCACACCGTATGGCTACACCTTC.

V gene TRBV5-4 combines with J gene TRBJ1-1; no clear D gene. The germline CDR1 and CDR2 sequences are SGHNT and YYREEE (reference sequence). The V gene lost 2 bases and the J gene lost 6 bases, with 11 bases spanning the gap. The CDR3 totals 13 residues. The CDR3 nucleotides are TGTGCCAGCAGCTTTGGGGTGGTCTCTGAAGCTTTCTTT. It yields the protein CASSFGVVSEAFF. Combining the CDR3 with reference TRBV5-4 and TRBJ1-1 gives the whole variable domain ETGVTQSPTHLIKTRGQQVTLRCSSQSGHNTVSWYQQALGQGPQFIFQYYREEENGRGNFPPRFSGLQFPNYSSELNVNALELDDSALYLCASSFGVVSEAFFGQGTRLTVV.

V is TRBV6-1 and J is TRBJ1-2; D unresolved. CDR1 and CDR2 from the germline V gene are MNHNS and SASEGT. The CDR3 length is 15 residues. V lost 6 bases and J lost 0, with 14 bases in between. The CDR3 is CASSLEVRTNYGYTF. CDR3 DNA: TGTGCCAGCAGCCTAGAAGTAAGGACTAACTATGGCTACACCTTC.

The chain joins TRBV19 to TRBJ2-1, with a tentative D call TRBD1 (6 bases). From germline, CDR1 is LNHDA and CDR2 SQIVND (reference sequence). CDR3 length equals 15 residues. Trimming shortened V by 4 bases and J by 1 base, and 11 bases separated the two germline ends. CDR3 sequence (DNA): TGTGCCAGTAGTAGACAGGACCCGTCCTACAATGAGCAGTTCTTC. Amino acid sequence: CASSRQDPSYNEQFF.

This rearrangement joins TRBV19 to TRBJ2-7; 7 bases are shared with TRBD1. With V trimmed by 1 base and J by 2 bases, 8 bases remained unmatched. Germline lookup yields CDR1 LNHDA and CDR2 SQIVND (reference sequence). This CDR3 contains 16 residues. In DNA form, the CDR3 reads TGTGCCAGTAGTATAGCGGGACAGCTTTCAACCTACGAGCAGTACTTC. It specifies CASSIAGQLSTYEQYF. The full variable domain, rest sourced from reference TRBV19 and TRBJ2-7, is DGGITQSPKYLFRKEGQNVTLSCEQNLNHDAMYWYRQDPGQGLRLIYYSQIVNDFQKGDIAEGYSVSREKKESFPLTVTSAQKNPTAFYLCASSIAGQLSTYEQYFGPGTRLTVT.

The V call is TRBV7-8, the J call TRBJ2-7; no reliable D call. This CDR3 contains 14 residues. Germline-derived CDR1 and CDR2 are SGHVS and FQNEAQ. V was pared by 8 bases and J by 0 bases, with 14 bases between. In DNA, the CDR3 is TGTGCCAGCGCTCGAGGAAGGAACTCCTACGAGCAGTACTTC. It yields the protein CASARGRNSYEQYF.

This rearrangement joins TRBV6-1 to TRBJ1-1; 8 positions match TRBD1. The V gene end was trimmed by 6 bases and the J gene end by 4 bases; junction bases not matched to a gene: 7. The CDR3 has 14 residues. CDR1 and CDR2 from the germline V gene are MNHNS and SASEGT. CDR3 in DNA: TGTGCCAGCAGGCCGGGACAGGCCGTCACTGAAGCTTTCTTT. Translated: CASRPGQAVTEAFF.

V is TRBV21-1 and J is TRBJ2-7; the table's D call TRBD1 went unverified against the DNA. TRBV21-1 is reported as a pseudogene. This CDR3 has 19 residues. The CDR3 spells CASSKARTGGAGIIYEQYF. The CDR3 DNA sequence: TGTGCCAGCAGCAAAGCTAGGACAGGGGGCGCAGGGATCATCTACGAGCAGTACTTC.

This clone was seen a single time. The V gene is TRBV7-8, the J gene TRBJ1-1; D may be TRBD1 (6 bases). The CDR3 has 15 residues. Deletions cut 5 bases from V and 6 bases from J, with 19 bases between. Germline V gives CDR1 SGHVS, CDR2 FQNEAQ. The CDR3 sequence is CASSAARGGVAEAFF. CDR3 nucleotide sequence: TGTGCCAGCAGCGCCGCCAGGGGAGGAGTGGCTGAAGCTTTCTTT.

The chain links TRBV15 to TRBJ1-3, with a weak D call TRBD1 (5 bases). Trimming took off 4 bases at V and 0 bases at J, with 7 bases between the two ends. This CDR3 spans 14 amino acids. Germline CDR1 reads LNHNV; CDR2 reads YYDKDF (reference sequence). In DNA, the CDR3 is TGTGCCACCAGCACAGGGAGCTCTGGAAACACCATATATTTT. It codes for CATSTGSSGNTIYF.

This sequence joins TRBV6-4 and TRBJ2-1, with 7 bases aligning to TRBD1. The CDR3 has 13 residues. Germline values: CDR1 MRHNA, CDR2 SNTAGT. The V and J ends lost 1 base and 13 bases, in that order; junction bases with no gene match: 7. CDR3: CASSDFQGDRQFF. Here the CDR3 DNA reads TGTGCCAGCAGTGACTTCCAGGGGGATCGACAGTTCTTC.

The chain employs TRBV19 and TRBJ1-2; TRBD1 is a possible D gene (5 bases). From germline, CDR1 is LNHDA and CDR2 SQIVND (reference sequence). V was clipped by 5 bases and J by 3 bases, with 7 bases between them. The CDR3 runs 12 residues. CDR3 residues: CASSPRDYGYTF. CDR3 DNA sequence: TGTGCCAGTAGTCCCAGGGACTATGGCTACACCTTC. The full variable domain, rest sourced from reference TRBV19 and TRBJ1-2, is DGGITQSPKYLFRKEGQNVTLSCEQNLNHDAMYWYRQDPGQGLRLIYYSQIVNDFQKGDIAEGYSVSREKKESFPLTVTSAQKNPTAFYLCASSPRDYGYTFGSGTRLTVV.